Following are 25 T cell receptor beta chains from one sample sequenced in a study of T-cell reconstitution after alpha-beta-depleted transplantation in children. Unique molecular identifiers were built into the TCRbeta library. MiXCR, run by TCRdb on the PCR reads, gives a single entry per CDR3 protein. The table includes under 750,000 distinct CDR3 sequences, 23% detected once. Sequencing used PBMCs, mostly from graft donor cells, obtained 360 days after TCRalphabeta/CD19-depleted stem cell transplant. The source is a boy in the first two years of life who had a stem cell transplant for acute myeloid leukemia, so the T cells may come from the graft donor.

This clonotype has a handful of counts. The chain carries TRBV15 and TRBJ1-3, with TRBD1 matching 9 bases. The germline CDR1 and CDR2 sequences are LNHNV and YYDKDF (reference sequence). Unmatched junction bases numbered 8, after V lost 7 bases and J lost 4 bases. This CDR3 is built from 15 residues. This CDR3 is CATKADRGVGNTIYF. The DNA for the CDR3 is TGTGCCACCAAAGCCGACAGGGGGGTAGGAAACACCATATATTTT.

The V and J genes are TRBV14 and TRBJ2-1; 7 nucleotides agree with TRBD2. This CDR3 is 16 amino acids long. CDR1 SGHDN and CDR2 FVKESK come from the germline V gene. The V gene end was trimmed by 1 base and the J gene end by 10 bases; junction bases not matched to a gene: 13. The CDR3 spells CASSQARRTSGGEQFF. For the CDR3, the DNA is TGTGCCAGCAGCCAAGCGCGGAGGACTAGTGGCGGCGAGCAGTTCTTC.

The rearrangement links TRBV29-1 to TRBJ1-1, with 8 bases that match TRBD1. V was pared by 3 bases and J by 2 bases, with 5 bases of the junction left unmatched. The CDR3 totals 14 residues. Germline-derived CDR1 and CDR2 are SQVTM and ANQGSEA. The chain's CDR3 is CSVDGQGLNTEAFF. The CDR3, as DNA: TGCAGCGTTGATGGACAGGGACTTAACACTGAAGCTTTCTTT.

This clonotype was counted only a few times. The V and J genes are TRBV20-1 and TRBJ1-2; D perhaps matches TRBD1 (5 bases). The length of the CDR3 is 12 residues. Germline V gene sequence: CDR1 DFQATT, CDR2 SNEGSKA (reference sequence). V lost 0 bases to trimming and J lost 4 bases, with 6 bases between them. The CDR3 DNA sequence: TGCAGTGCTAGAGAGACAGCCTATGGCTACACCTTC. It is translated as CSARETAYGYTF.

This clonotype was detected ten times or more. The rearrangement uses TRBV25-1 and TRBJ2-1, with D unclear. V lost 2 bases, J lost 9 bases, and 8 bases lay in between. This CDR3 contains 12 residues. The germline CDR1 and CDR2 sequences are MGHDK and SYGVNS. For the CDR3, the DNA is TGTGCCAGCAGTGAAAACCCTCCTGAGCAGTTCTTC. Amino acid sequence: CASSENPPEQFF. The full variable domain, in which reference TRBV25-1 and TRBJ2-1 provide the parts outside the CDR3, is EADIYQTPRYLVIGTGKKITLECSQTMGHDKMYWYQQDPGMELHLIHYSYGVNSTEKGDLSSESTVSRIRTEHFPLTLESARPSHTSQYLCASSENPPEQFFGPGTRLTVL.

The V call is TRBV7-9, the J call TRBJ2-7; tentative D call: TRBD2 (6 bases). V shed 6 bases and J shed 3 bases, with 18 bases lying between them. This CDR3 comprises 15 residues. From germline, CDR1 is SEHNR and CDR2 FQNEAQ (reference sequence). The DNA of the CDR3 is TGTGCCAGCAGTGGACACCCGGGACTCCTCTACGAGCAGTACTTC. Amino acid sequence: CASSGHPGLLYEQYF.

This CDR3 is CASSLGLPETQYF. CDR3 in DNA: TGTGCCAGCAGTTTGGGGCTACCAGAGACCCAGTACTTC. The chain uses TRBV12-3 or TRBV12-4 and TRBJ2-5; perhaps TRBD1 as D (5 bases). V shed 3 bases and J shed 4 bases, with 9 bases lying between them. CDR3 length equals 13 residues.

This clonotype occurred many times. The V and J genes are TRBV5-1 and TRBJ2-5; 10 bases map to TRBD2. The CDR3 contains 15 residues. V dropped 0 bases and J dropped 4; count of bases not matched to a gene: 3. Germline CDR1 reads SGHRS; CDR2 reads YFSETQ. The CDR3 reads CASSLARTSGETQYF. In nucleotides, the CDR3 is TGCGCCAGCAGCTTGGCCCGGACTAGCGGAGAGACCCAGTACTTC.

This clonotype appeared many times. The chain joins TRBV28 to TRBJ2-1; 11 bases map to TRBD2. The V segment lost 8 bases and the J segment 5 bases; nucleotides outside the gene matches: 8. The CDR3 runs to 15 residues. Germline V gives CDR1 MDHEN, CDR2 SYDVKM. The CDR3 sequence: CASGQGTSGNNEQFF. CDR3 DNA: TGTGCCAGCGGACAGGGGACTAGCGGAAACAATGAGCAGTTCTTC.

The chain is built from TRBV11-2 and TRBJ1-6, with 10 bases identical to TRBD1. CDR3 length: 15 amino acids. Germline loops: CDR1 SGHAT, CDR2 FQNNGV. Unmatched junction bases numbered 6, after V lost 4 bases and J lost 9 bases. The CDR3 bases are TGTGCCAGCAGCTCGAGCCGGGACAGGGGTTCACCCCTCCACTTT. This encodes CASSSSRDRGSPLHF.

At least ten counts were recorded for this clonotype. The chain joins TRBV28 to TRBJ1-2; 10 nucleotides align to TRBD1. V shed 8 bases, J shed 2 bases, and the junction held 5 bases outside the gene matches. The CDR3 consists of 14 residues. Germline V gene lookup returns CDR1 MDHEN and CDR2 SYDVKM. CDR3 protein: CASGDRGRNYGYTF. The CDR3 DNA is TGTGCCAGCGGGGACAGGGGTCGGAACTATGGCTACACCTTC.

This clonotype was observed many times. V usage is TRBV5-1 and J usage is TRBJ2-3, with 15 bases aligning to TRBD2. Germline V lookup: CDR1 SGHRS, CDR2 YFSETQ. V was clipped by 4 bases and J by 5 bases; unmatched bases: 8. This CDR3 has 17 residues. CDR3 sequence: CASSSGLAGGPKDTQYF. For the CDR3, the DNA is TGCGCCAGCAGCAGCGGACTAGCGGGGGGGCCGAAAGATACGCAGTATTTT.

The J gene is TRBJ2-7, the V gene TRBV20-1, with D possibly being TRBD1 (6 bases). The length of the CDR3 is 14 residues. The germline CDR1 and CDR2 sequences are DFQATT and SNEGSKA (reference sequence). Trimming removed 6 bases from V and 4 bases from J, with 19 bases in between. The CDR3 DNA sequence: TGCAGTGCATCTCCACAGGGCCCGGGGTACGAGCAGTACGTC. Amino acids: CSASPQGPGYEQYV.

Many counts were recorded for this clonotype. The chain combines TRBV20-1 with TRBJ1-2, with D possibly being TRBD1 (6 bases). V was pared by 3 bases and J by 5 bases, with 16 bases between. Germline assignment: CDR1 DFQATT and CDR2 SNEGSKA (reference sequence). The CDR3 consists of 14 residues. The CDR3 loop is CSARDGGWSYGYTF. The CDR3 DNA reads TGCAGTGCTAGGGACGGGGGCTGGAGTTATGGCTACACCTTC.

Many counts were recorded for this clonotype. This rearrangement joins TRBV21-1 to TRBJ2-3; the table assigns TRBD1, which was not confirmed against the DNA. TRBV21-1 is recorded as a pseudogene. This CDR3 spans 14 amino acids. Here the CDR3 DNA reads TGTGCCAGCAGGCCGGACAGGGGGACAGATACGCAGTATTTT. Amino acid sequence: CASRPDRGTDTQYF.

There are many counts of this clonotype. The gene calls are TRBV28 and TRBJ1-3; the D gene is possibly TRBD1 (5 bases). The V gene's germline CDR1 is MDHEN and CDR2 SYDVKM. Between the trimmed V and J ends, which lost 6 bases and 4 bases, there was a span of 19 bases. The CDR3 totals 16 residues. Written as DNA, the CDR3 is TGTGCCAGCAGCCCCCCTCGGGGCAGGGCCGGAAACACCATATATTTT. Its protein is CASSPPRGRAGNTIYF.

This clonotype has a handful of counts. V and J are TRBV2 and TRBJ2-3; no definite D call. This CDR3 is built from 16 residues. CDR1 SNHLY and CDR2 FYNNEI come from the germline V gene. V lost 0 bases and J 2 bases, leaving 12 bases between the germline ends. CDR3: CASSEAPTLVTDTQYF. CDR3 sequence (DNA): TGTGCCAGCAGTGAAGCGCCTACCCTAGTCACAGATACGCAGTATTTT.

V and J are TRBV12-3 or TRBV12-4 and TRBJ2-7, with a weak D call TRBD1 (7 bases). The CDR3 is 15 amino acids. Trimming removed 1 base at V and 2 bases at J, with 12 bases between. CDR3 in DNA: TGTGCCAGCAGTTTAGGAGCAGGGGGGACCTACGAGCAGTACGTC. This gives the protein CASSLGAGGTYEQYV.

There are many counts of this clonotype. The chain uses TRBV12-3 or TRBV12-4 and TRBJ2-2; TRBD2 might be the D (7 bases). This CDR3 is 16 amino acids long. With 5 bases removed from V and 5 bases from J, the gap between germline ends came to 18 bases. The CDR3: CASSARGAGGTGELFF. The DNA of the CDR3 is TGTGCCAGCAGTGCCCGGGGGGCAGGCGGAACCGGGGAGCTGTTTTTT.

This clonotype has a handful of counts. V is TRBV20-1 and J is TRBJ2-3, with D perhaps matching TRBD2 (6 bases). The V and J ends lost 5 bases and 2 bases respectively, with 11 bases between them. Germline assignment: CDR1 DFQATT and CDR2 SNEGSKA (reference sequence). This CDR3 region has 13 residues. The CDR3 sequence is CSAPLAFTDTQYF. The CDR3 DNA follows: TGCAGTGCTCCACTAGCCTTCACAGATACGCAGTATTTT.

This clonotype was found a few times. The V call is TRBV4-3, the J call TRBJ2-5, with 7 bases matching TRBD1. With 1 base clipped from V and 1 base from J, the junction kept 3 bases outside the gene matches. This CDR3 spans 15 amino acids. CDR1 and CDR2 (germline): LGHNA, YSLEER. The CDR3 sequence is CASSQVRDSQETQYF. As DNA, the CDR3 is TGCGCCAGCAGCCAAGTACGGGACAGCCAAGAGACCCAGTACTTC.

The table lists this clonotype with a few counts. The CDR3: CASSRARLGDRGYEQYF. The CDR3 region has the DNA TGCGCCAGCAGCCGCGCACGCCTTGGAGACAGGGGCTACGAGCAGTACTTC. The chain carries TRBV4-3 and TRBJ2-7, with 8 bases matching TRBD1. In germline, CDR1 is LGHNA, CDR2 YSLEER. The CDR3 runs to 17 residues. The V segment lost 4 bases and the J segment 3 bases; nucleotides outside the gene matches: 14.

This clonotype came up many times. CDR3 DNA: TGCAGTGCTAGAGATAACTACAATGAGCAGTTCTTC. Its translation is CSARDNYNEQFF. This chain connects TRBV20-1 to TRBJ2-1; D is uncertain. Germline-derived CDR1 and CDR2 are DFQATT and SNEGSKA (reference sequence). The germline V and J ends were trimmed by 0 bases and 3 bases, with 3 bases remaining between them. The CDR3 covers 12 residues.

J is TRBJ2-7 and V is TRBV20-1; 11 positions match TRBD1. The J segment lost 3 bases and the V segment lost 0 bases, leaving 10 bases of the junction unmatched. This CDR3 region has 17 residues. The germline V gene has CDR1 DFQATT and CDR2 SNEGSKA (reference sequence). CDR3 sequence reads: CSARESGGGTGGYEQYF. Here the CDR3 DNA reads TGCAGTGCTAGAGAATCCGGAGGTGGGACAGGGGGCTACGAGCAGTACTTC.

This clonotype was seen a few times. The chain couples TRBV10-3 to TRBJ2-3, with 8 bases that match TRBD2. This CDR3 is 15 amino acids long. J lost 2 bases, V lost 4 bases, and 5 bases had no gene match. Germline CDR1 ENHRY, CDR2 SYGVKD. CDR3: CAISVASGSTDTQYF. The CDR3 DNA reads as TGTGCCATCAGTGTGGCTAGCGGGTCCACAGATACGCAGTATTTT.